The following is a T cell receptor (beta chain) sequence with its context. V dropped 5 bases and J dropped 7 bases, with 17 bases sitting between them. Germline values: CDR1 SGHAT, CDR2 FQNNGV. CDR3 length: 15 residues. This entry comes from a study of blood T cell repertoires in COVID-19. About the research overall: In each case, the material was cDNA or gDNA derived from T cells, B-cell-depleted T cells, or PBMCs.

Method: immunoSEQ multiplex PCR; TCRdb's copy keeps in-frame clones and lacks some. This sample has 350,000 to 450,000 clones; about 88% occur once, and the top ten carry approximately 1.5%. The study recruited people aged about 18 to 90 years across about two dozen US areas. This chain links TRBV11-2 with TRBJ2-2; TRBD2 is a possible D gene (6 bases). The clonotype was recovered from a woman between 18 and 29 years old who had been exposed to COVID-19. What was sequenced was PBMCs or T cells enriched from blood (not recorded which). Here the CDR3 reads CASSLGRFESGELFF. As DNA, the CDR3 is TGTGCCAGCAGCCTAGGGAGGTTCGAAAGCGGGGAGCTGTTTTTT.